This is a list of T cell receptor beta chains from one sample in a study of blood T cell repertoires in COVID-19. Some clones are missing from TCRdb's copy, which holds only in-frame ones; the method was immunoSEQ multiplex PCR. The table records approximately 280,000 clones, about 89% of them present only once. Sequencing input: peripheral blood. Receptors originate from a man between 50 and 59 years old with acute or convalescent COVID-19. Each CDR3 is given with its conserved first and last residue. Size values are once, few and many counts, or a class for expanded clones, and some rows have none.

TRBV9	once	CASSVTGLPPLHF
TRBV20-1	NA	CSALGLLGRFF
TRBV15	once	CATSRVLRSHEQYF
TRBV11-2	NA	CASELAGGYNEQFF
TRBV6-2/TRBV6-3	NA	CASSYSSQPQHF
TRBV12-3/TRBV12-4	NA	CASREVGELFF
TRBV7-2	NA	CASSNNPPGQRYNEQFF
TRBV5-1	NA	CASSLGQGQETQYF
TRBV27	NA	CASARSGGPGSPLHF
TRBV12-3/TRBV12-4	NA	CAIQSGGELFF
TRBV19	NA	CASSITGSGANVLTF
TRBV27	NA	CASSGLDRLNTEAFF
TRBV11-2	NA	CASSYRTGWQLPGQETQYF
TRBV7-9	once	CASSLGHQGGYGYTF
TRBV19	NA	CASSPGPNQPQHF
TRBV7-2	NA	CASSLERTGTEAFF
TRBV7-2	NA	CASSPRRRTGHYEQYF
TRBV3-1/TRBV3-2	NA	CASSRVGAYTF
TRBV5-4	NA	CASSQKGTEAFF
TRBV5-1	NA	CASSRTSGGADEQYF
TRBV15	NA	CATSRGQGANEKLFF
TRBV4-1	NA	CASSQEERGGNEQFF
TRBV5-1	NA	CASSFVTGGANYGYTF
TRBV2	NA	CASSELGRGYYNEQFF
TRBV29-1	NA	CSVVGDRGSNEQFF
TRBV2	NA	CASSGAMRLAGPGELFF
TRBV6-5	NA	CASSYVHHIQEKLFF
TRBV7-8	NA	CASSLGSGGGETQYF
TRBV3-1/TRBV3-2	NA	CASSSRSGNTEAFF
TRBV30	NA	CAWKSQGLSGYTF
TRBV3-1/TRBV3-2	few	CASSQFSNSPLHF
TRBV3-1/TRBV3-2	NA	CASSQGDSNEKLFF
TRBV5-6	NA	CASSSMTAANYGYTF
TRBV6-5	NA	CASSRLNGDIQYF
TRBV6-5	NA	CASSPPLASELFF
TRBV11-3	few	CASSLGVTGSMNEQFF